Following are 28 T cell receptor beta chains from one sample sequenced in a study of blood T cell repertoires in COVID-19. Assay used: immunoSEQ multiplex PCR; TCRdb lists only in-frame clones, some missing. Altogether more than 45,000 clones are present, 80% to 90% being singletons, with the ten largest covering roughly 1.4%. Specimen: peripheral blood. Receptors originate from a man aged 55 to 70 with acute or convalescent COVID-19.

J is TRBJ2-1 and V is TRBV14; 9 bases align to TRBD2. V lost 2 bases and J lost 5; bases outside the gene matches: 10. Germline V CDR1 and CDR2: SGHDN, FVKESK. The CDR3 contains 17 residues. CDR3 coding DNA: TGTGCCAGCAGCCAAAGGGTCGGCGGGAGGGGGAACAATGAGCAGTTCTTC. Translating it yields CASSQRVGGRGNNEQFF.

This chain joins TRBV5-6 and TRBJ1-4, with TRBD1 identical over 7 bases. Germline V lookup: CDR1 SGHDT, CDR2 YYEEEE. V trimming: 4 bases; J trimming: 7 bases; junction bases outside the gene matches: 7. The CDR3 runs to 14 residues. As DNA, the CDR3 is TGTGCCAGCAGCAGACAGGGTATGGGTGAAAAACTGTTTTTT. As protein: CASSRQGMGEKLFF.

The chain carries TRBV7-9 and TRBJ1-6, with a weak D call TRBD1 (5 bases). This CDR3 comprises 15 residues. V was cut by 5 bases and J by 9 bases, with 17 bases left in between. CDR1 and CDR2 from the germline V gene are SEHNR and FQNEAQ (reference sequence). The CDR3 spells CASSTGWQWVSPLHF. The CDR3 DNA is TGTGCCAGCAGCACAGGCTGGCAGTGGGTTTCACCCCTCCACTTT. The variable domain in full, with the rest retrieved from reference TRBV7-9 and TRBJ1-6, is DTGVSQNPRHKITKRGQNVTFRCDPISEHNRLYWYRQTLGQGPEFLTYFQNEAQLEKSRLLSDRFSAERPKGSFSTLEIQRTEQGDSAMYLCASSTGWQWVSPLHFGNGTRLTVT.

This chain connects TRBV19 to TRBJ1-6, with D perhaps TRBD1 (5 bases). Trimming stripped 3 bases from V and 3 bases from J, with 12 bases between. The CDR3 sequence is 16 residues long. Germline V gene data show CDR1 as LNHDA and CDR2 as SQIVND (reference sequence). The CDR3 protein is CASSIWQGGYNSPLHF. CDR3 DNA: TGTGCCAGTAGTATCTGGCAGGGTGGCTATAATTCACCCCTCCACTTT. The full variable domain, its missing parts supplied by reference TRBV19 and TRBJ1-6, is DGGITQSPKYLFRKEGQNVTLSCEQNLNHDAMYWYRQDPGQGLRLIYYSQIVNDFQKGDIAEGYSVSREKKESFPLTVTSAQKNPTAFYLCASSIWQGGYNSPLHFGNGTRLTVT.

V is TRBV5-5 and J is TRBJ2-7, with 10 bases fitting TRBD2. V shed 4 bases and J 6 bases; nucleotides not matched to a gene: 7. CDR1 SGHKS and CDR2 YYEKEE come from the germline V gene (reference sequence). The CDR3 loop spans 14 amino acids. The CDR3 region has the DNA TGTGCCAGCAGCCAGAGCGGGAGGGCCGGCGAGCAGTACTTC. Protein product: CASSQSGRAGEQYF.

The chain couples TRBV7-2 to TRBJ2-5; weak D call: TRBD1 (6 bases). CDR3 size: 15 residues. CDR1 is SGHTA and CDR2 is FQGNSA in the germline V gene. V shed 5 bases and J shed 3 bases, with 16 bases lying between them. CDR3 sequence reads: CASSQDSSWKETQYF. CDR3 DNA: TGTGCCAGCAGCCAGGACAGCTCTTGGAAAGAGACCCAGTACTTC.

The CDR3 region has the DNA TGCAGCGTGGGCAGGGTAGCGGGAGATGTTAAGTCCTACGAGCAGTACTTC. Translation: CSVGRVAGDVKSYEQYF. The chain joins TRBV29-1 to TRBJ2-7; 9 bases are shared with TRBD2. The V and J ends lost 6 bases and 1 base, in that order; junction bases with no gene match: 16. The CDR3 is 17 residues long. The V gene's germline CDR1 is SQVTM and CDR2 ANQGSEA.

The rearrangement uses TRBV7-3 and TRBJ1-1, with D possibly being TRBD1 (5 bases). The V and J ends lost 1 base and 1 base respectively, with 10 bases between them. This CDR3 contains 15 residues. The germline CDR1 and CDR2 sequences are SGHTA and FQGTGA. The CDR3 loop reads CASSLSGGTNTEAFF. Here the CDR3 DNA reads TGTGCCAGCAGCTTAAGCGGGGGGACGAACACTGAAGCTTTCTTT.

The chain recombines TRBV5-1 with TRBJ2-3, with TRBD2 identical over 7 bases. There are 15 residues in the CDR3. The germline CDR1 and CDR2 sequences are SGHRS and YFSETQ. V trimming: 1 base; J trimming: 6 bases; junction bases outside the gene matches: 8. In DNA form, the CDR3 reads TGCGCCAGCAGCTTGACGGGAGGTACTCTCGATACGCAGTATTTT. It encodes CASSLTGGTLDTQYF.

The gene calls are TRBV7-2 and TRBJ1-4, with a weak D call TRBD1 (6 bases). Trimming took off 1 base at V and 8 bases at J, with 11 bases between the two ends. Germline-derived CDR1 and CDR2 are SGHTA and FQGNSA. CDR3 size: 14 residues. The CDR3 DNA follows: TGTGCCAGCAGCTTAGAACAGGGAAGGGAAAAACTGTTTTTT. Translating gives CASSLEQGREKLFF.

This clone was seen a single time. The chain joins TRBV19 to TRBJ1-5; 7 bases fit TRBD1. Germline CDR1 LNHDA, CDR2 SQIVND (reference sequence). This CDR3 region has 14 residues. Unmatched junction bases numbered 8, after V lost 7 bases and J lost 5 bases. The CDR3 region is CASNGDRAYQPQHF. In DNA form, the CDR3 reads TGTGCCAGTAACGGTGACAGGGCGTATCAGCCCCAGCATTTT.

The chain links TRBV6-5 to TRBJ1-3, with 8 bases that match TRBD1. V was pared by 0 bases and J by 7 bases, with 5 bases of the junction left unmatched. This CDR3 contains 15 residues. Germline CDR1 reads MNHEY; CDR2 reads SVGAGI. The DNA for the CDR3 is TGTGCCAGCAGTTACTCAGAGGACAGGGCGAACACCATATATTTT. As protein: CASSYSEDRANTIYF.

This rearrangement joins TRBV6-5 to TRBJ1-3, with D uncertain. The CDR3 runs 16 residues. Germline CDR1 MNHEY, CDR2 SVGAGI. V was trimmed by 4 bases and J by 0 bases, leaving 13 bases between them. The CDR3 nucleotides read TGTGCCAGCAGTTCCGAGGGAGCAAGCTCTGGAAACACCATATATTTT. Encoded protein: CASSSEGASSGNTIYF.

The chain uses TRBV5-1 and TRBJ1-1; a weak D match, TRBD1 (6 bases). This CDR3 is 14 amino acids long. Trimming shortened V by 7 bases and J by 4 bases, and 17 bases separated the two germline ends. CDR1 is SGHRS and CDR2 is YFSETQ in the germline V gene. The CDR3 region is CASGQGSGGTEAFF. CDR3 DNA: TGCGCCAGCGGCCAGGGGAGTGGAGGCACTGAAGCTTTCTTT.

The J gene is TRBJ1-4, the V gene TRBV4-1; 9 bases match TRBD1. The CDR3 runs 15 residues. Germline V gives CDR1 MGHRA, CDR2 YSYEKL. J was trimmed by 8 bases and V by 1 base; bases with no gene match: 5. CDR3 amino acids: CASSQVGTGREKLFF. The CDR3, as DNA: TGCGCCAGCAGCCAAGTGGGGACAGGGAGGGAAAAACTGTTTTTT.

The chain uses TRBV7-2 and TRBJ2-1, with D tentatively TRBD1 (5 bases). CDR1 is SGHTA, CDR2 FQGNSA, per germline. V shed 3 bases and J shed 7 bases, with 16 bases lying between them. The CDR3 is made up of 15 amino acids. This CDR3 is CASSFGQGLGNEQFF. For the CDR3, the DNA is TGTGCCAGCAGCTTCGGGCAGGGCCTTGGGAATGAGCAGTTCTTC.

The chain employs TRBV6-2 or TRBV6-3 and TRBJ2-7; 15 bases line up with TRBD2. J lost 3 bases, V lost 4 bases, and 7 bases had no gene match. Germline CDR1 and CDR2: MNHEY and SVGEGT. The CDR3 sequence is 17 residues long. The CDR3 bases are TGTGCCAGCAGTTGGACTAGCGGGAGGGAAATTAACTACGAGCAGTACTTC. Translation: CASSWTSGREINYEQYF.

J is TRBJ1-1 and V is TRBV19, with a tentative D call TRBD1 (5 bases). Deletions cut 6 bases from V and 1 base from J, with 21 bases between. The CDR3 totals 17 residues. Per germline, CDR1 LNHDA and CDR2 SQIVND (reference sequence). CDR3 protein: CASRVGGTSVTNTEAFF. The CDR3 nucleotides read TGTGCCAGTAGAGTGGGGGGTACGTCTGTGACGAACACTGAAGCTTTCTTT. The whole variable domain, remainder taken from reference TRBV19 and TRBJ1-1, is DGGITQSPKYLFRKEGQNVTLSCEQNLNHDAMYWYRQDPGQGLRLIYYSQIVNDFQKGDIAEGYSVSREKKESFPLTVTSAQKNPTAFYLCASRVGGTSVTNTEAFFGQGTRLTVV.

CDR3: CASSLGTSGSRNEQFF. The CDR3, as DNA: TGTGCCAGCAGCTTGGGGACTAGCGGGAGTCGTAATGAGCAGTTCTTC. The chain recombines TRBV5-8 with TRBJ2-1; 13 positions agree with TRBD2. Unmatched junction bases numbered 4, after V lost 0 bases and J lost 7 bases. Germline loops: CDR1 SGHTS, CDR2 YDEGEE. The CDR3 consists of 16 residues.

The chain employs TRBV7-9 and TRBJ1-1, with TRBD1 matching over 9 bases. With 5 bases clipped from V and 8 bases from J, the junction kept 3 bases outside the gene matches. The length of the CDR3 is 12 residues. Per the germline V gene, CDR1 is SEHNR and CDR2 is FQNEAQ (reference sequence). CDR3 region: CASSLGTGEAFF. The CDR3 DNA sequence: TGTGCCAGCAGCCTAGGGACAGGGGAAGCTTTCTTT. Based on the CDR3 plus reference TRBV7-9 and TRBJ1-1, the full variable domain is DTGVSQNPRHKITKRGQNVTFRCDPISEHNRLYWYRQTLGQGPEFLTYFQNEAQLEKSRLLSDRFSAERPKGSFSTLEIQRTEQGDSAMYLCASSLGTGEAFFGQGTRLTVV.

This chain uses TRBV28 with TRBJ1-2, with D unresolved. This CDR3 spans 14 amino acids. Germline values: CDR1 MDHEN, CDR2 SYDVKM. Trimming pared 3 bases from V and 0 bases from J, leaving 8 bases between. The CDR3 protein is CASSFESTNYGYTF. As DNA, the CDR3 is TGTGCCAGCAGTTTCGAGAGTACTAACTATGGCTACACCTTC.

V usage is TRBV4-1 and J usage is TRBJ1-6, with 8 bases that match TRBD1. Germline V gene sequence: CDR1 MGHRA, CDR2 YSYEKL. This CDR3 contains 15 residues. Trimming cost V 0 bases and J 9 bases; bases outside gene matches: 4. The CDR3 region is CASSQEETGVSPLHF. CDR3 bases: TGCGCCAGCAGCCAAGAGGAGACAGGGGTTTCACCCCTCCACTTT.

This chain connects TRBV18 to TRBJ1-4; the D gene is possibly TRBD1 (5 bases). There are 15 residues in the CDR3. CDR1 and CDR2 (germline): KGHSH, LQKENI. The germline V and J ends were trimmed by 3 bases and 4 bases, with 12 bases remaining between them. The CDR3 here is CASSPDQGNNEKLFF. As DNA, the CDR3 is TGTGCCAGCTCACCCGACCAGGGAAATAATGAAAAACTGTTTTTT.

V gene TRBV28 combines with J gene TRBJ2-3; tentatively, D is TRBD2 (6 bases). The CDR3 sequence is 14 residues long. V shed 10 bases and J shed 0 bases, with 14 bases lying between them. Germline CDR1 reads MDHEN; CDR2 reads SYDVKM. CDR3 sequence (DNA): TGTGCCACCAGGAGGGCCTCTAGCACAGATACGCAGTATTTT. It translates to CATRRASSTDTQYF.

CDR3 sequence (DNA): TGTGCCATCAGTCTAGCGGGAGAGGACAATGAGCAGTTCTTC. Translated, it gives CAISLAGEDNEQFF. The chain recombines TRBV10-3 with TRBJ2-1, with TRBD2 matching over 10 bases. The CDR3 contains 14 residues. Germline V lookup: CDR1 ENHRY, CDR2 SYGVKD. V gave up 5 bases and J gave up 5 bases; unmatched junction bases: 3.

In DNA form, the CDR3 reads TGTGCCCCCACCCTAAGATATGTGAACACTGAAGCTTTCTTT. As protein: CAPTLRYVNTEAFF. The rearrangement links TRBV24-1 to TRBJ1-1; no clear D gene. With 12 bases removed from V and 0 bases from J, the gap between germline ends came to 16 bases. Germline CDR1 and CDR2: KGHDR and SFDVKD. The CDR3 length is 14 residues.

The chain recombines TRBV5-6 with TRBJ2-7, with D perhaps matching TRBD2 (7 bases). Germline CDR1 and CDR2: SGHDT and YYEEEE. This CDR3 is built from 13 residues. V was shortened by 0 bases and J by 6 bases, with 10 bases between the two germline ends. This chain's CDR3 is CASSLAGGREQYF. CDR3 DNA: TGTGCCAGCAGCTTGGCCGGGGGGCGCGAGCAGTACTTC.

The chain carries TRBV7-9 and TRBJ2-3, with TRBD1 matching 7 bases. V gave up 2 bases and J gave up 6 bases; unmatched junction bases: 2. CDR1 and CDR2 from the germline V gene are SEHNR and FQNEAQ (reference sequence). The CDR3 covers 13 residues. The CDR3 DNA reads as TGTGCCAGCAGCTTAAGAGGGGGCGATACGCAGTATTTT. It is translated as CASSLRGGDTQYF.